Each of the 4 T cell receptor beta chains below was sequenced from the same sample in a study of identical twins (dated by TCRdb to 2015 to 2016). Libraries came from 5' RACE. The sequencer listed for this sample is Illumina HiSeq 2000. TCRdb trimmed public reads at Q25 via fastp, called clones via MiXCR and kept in-frame beta chains. Rows matching on CDR3 protein sequence are summarized as one entry with the most common DNA and genes. The sample table holds about 300,000 distinct CDR3 sequences, of which roughly an eighth were seen once. The top ten clones comprise just over 7% of the sample. The data also belong to a second study, concerning yellow fever vaccine responses in identical twins.

Sequencing input: CD8+ T cells sorted from blood. These receptors were taken from a woman aged 18 to 35 in good health.

This clonotype occurred a few times. The chain has TRBV4-1 and TRBJ2-3, with D possibly called TRBD1 or TRBD2 (6 bases each). V shed 5 bases and J shed 3 bases, with 21 bases lying between them. Germline values: CDR1 MGHRA, CDR2 YSYEKL. The CDR3 runs 17 residues. Written as DNA, the CDR3 is TGCGCCAGCAGCGAACCCTCCGCCGGGGGCCGTACAGATACGCAGTATTTT. This sequence encodes CASSEPSAGGRTDTQYF.

This clonotype occurred many times. The rearrangement uses TRBV2 and TRBJ2-1; D unclear. Germline assignment: CDR1 SNHLY and CDR2 FYNNEI. V shed 10 bases and J shed 6 bases, with 13 bases lying between them. The CDR3 totals 12 residues. CDR3 residues: CATQPGGNEQFF. CDR3 bases: TGTGCCACCCAACCGGGTGGCAATGAGCAGTTCTTC. Using reference TRBV2 and TRBJ2-1 for the parts outside the CDR3, the full variable domain is EPEVTQTPSHQVTQMGQEVILRCVPISNHLYFYWYRQILGQKVEFLVSFYNNEISEKSEIFDDQFSVERPDGSNFTLKIRSTKLEDSAMYFCATQPGGNEQFFGPGTRLTVL.

This clonotype was found a few times. DNA of the CDR3: TGTGCCAGCGGGGAAGTACTAGCGATCCCCGAGCAGTTCTTC. Translation: CASGEVLAIPEQFF. The genes are TRBV6-2 or TRBV6-3 and TRBJ2-1, with TRBD2 matching over 7 bases. Germline assignment: CDR1 MNHEY and CDR2 SVGEGT. The CDR3 runs 14 residues. Trimming at V came to 8 bases and at J to 10 bases, leaving 14 bases not matched to a gene.

Only a few counts were recorded for this clonotype. V gene TRBV5-1 combines with J gene TRBJ2-7; D gene ambiguous. V lost 6 bases to trimming and J lost 2 bases, with 12 bases between them. Germline V gene lookup returns CDR1 SGHRS and CDR2 YFSETQ. The length of the CDR3 is 13 residues. The DNA for the CDR3 is TGCGCCAGCATTCCCCCATCAGCCTACGAGCAGTACGTC. As protein: CASIPPSAYEQYV.